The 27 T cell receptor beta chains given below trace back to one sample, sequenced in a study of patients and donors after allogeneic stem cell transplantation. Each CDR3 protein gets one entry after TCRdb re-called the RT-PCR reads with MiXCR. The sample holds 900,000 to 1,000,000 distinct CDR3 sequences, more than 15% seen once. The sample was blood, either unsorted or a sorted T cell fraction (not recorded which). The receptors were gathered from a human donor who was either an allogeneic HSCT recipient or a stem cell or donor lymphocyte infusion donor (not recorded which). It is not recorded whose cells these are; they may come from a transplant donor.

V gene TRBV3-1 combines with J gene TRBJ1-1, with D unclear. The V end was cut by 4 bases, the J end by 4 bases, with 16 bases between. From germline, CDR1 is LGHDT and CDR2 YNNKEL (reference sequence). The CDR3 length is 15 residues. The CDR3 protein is CASSPMVGSSTEAFF. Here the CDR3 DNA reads TGTGCCAGCAGCCCGATGGTCGGTTCGAGCACTGAAGCTTTCTTT.

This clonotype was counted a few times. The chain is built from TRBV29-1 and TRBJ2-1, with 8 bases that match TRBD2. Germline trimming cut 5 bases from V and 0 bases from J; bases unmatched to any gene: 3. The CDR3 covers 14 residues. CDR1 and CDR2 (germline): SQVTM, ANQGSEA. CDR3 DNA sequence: TGCAGCGTTCGGGGGGGCAGCTCCTACAATGAGCAGTTCTTC. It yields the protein CSVRGGSSYNEQFF.

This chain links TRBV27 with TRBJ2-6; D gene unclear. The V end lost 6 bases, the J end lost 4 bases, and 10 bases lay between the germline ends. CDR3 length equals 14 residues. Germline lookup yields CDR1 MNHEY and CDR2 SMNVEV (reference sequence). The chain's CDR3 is CASRGSRGANVLTF. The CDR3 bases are TGTGCCAGCAGGGGTTCGCGGGGGGCCAACGTCCTGACTTTC.

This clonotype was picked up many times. The CDR3 here is CASSQVFDTQYF. The DNA of the CDR3 is TGCGCCAGCAGCCAAGTCTTTGATACGCAGTATTTT. The V and J genes are TRBV4-1 and TRBJ2-3; D is unresolved. CDR3 length: 12 amino acids. V was shortened by 1 base and J by 6 bases, with 5 bases between the two germline ends. Looked up from germline, CDR1 is MGHRA and CDR2 is YSYEKL.

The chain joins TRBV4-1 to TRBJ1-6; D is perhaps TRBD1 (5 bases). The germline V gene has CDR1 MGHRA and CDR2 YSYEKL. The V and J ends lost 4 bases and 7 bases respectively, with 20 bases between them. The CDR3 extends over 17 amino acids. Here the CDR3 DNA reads TGCGCCAGCAGCCCTAGATCCGGGAGGAGGGGAAATTCACCCCTCCACTTT. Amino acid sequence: CASSPRSGRRGNSPLHF.

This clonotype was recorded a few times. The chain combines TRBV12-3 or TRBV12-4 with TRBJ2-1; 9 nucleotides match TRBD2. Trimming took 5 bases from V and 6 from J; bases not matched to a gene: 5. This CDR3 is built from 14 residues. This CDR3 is CASSLSGRTNEQFF. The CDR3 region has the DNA TGTGCCAGCAGTCTTAGCGGGAGAACCAATGAGCAGTTCTTC.

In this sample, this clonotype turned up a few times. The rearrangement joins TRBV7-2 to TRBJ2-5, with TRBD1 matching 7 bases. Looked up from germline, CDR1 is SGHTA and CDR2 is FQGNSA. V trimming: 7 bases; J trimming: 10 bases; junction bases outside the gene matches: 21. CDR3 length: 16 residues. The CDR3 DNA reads TGTGCCAGCAACTCAGGAGCCCGGGACAGCCTCGTGGGCCAGTACTTC. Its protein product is CASNSGARDSLVGQYF. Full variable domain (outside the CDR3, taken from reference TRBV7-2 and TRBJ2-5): GAGVSQSPSNKVTEKGKDVELRCDPISGHTALYWYRQSLGQGLEFLIYFQGNSAPDKSGLPSDRFSAERTGGSVSTLTIQRTQQEDSAVYLCASNSGARDSLVGQYFGPGTRLLVL.

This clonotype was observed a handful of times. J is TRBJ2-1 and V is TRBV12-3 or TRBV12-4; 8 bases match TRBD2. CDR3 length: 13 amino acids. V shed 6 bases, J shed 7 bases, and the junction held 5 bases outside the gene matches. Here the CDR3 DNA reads TGTGCCAGCAGCATCCCTAGCGGGAATGAGCAGTTCTTC. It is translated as CASSIPSGNEQFF.

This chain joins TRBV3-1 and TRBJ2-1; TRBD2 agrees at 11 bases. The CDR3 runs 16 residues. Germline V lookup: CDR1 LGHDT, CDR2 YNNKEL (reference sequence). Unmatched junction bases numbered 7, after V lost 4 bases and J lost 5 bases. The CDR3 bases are TGTGCCAGCAGCCTGGGTATAGCGGGGGGGAACAATGAGCAGTTCTTC. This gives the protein CASSLGIAGGNNEQFF.

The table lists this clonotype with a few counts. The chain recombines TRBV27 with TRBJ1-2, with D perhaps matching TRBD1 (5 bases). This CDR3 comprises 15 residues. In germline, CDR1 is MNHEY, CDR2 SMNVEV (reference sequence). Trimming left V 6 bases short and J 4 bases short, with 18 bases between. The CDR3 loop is CASSPRTGQLYGYTF. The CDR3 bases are TGTGCCAGCAGCCCCCGCACAGGCCAGCTCTATGGCTACACCTTC.

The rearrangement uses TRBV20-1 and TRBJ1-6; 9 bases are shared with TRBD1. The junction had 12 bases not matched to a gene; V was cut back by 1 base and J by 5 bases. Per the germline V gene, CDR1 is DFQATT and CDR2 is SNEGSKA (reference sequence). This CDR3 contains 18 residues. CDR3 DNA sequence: TGCAGTGCTAGAGTTGGGTCCCGACAGGGGGTGGATAATTCACCCCTCCACTTT. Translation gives CSARVGSRQGVDNSPLHF.

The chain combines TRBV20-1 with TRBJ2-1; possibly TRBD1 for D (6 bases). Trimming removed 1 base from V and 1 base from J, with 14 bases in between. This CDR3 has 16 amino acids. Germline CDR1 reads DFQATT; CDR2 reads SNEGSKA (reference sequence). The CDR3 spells CSARATGSRSYNEQFF. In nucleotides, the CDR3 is TGCAGTGCTAGAGCCACAGGGAGCCGGTCCTACAATGAGCAGTTCTTC.

The CDR3 sequence is CASSLGGQGSTQYF. DNA for the CDR3: TGTGCCAGCAGCTTAGGGGGACAGGGTTCGACCCAGTACTTC. The gene calls are TRBV7-3 and TRBJ2-5, with 9 bases lining up with TRBD1. Germline CDR1 reads SGHTA; CDR2 reads FQGTGA. The CDR3 length is 14 residues. V shed 2 bases, J shed 7 bases, and the junction held 5 bases outside the gene matches.

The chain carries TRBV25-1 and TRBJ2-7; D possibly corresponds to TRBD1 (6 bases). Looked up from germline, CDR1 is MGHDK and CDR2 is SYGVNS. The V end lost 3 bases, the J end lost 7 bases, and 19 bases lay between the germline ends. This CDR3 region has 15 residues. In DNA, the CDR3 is TGTGCCAGCAGTGATAACGGACAGCCGGCGGATGAGCAGTACTTC. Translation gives CASSDNGQPADEQYF.

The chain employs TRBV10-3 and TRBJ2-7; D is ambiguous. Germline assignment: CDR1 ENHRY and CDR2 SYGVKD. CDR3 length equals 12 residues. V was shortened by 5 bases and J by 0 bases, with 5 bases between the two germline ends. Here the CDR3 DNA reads TGTGCCATCAGTCCTCTCTCCTACGAGCAGTACTTC. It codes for CAISPLSYEQYF.

In DNA, the CDR3 is TGCGCCAGCACATTCCGGGGGGTGGCCAGAGTTATATACGAGCAGTACTTC. Protein product: CASTFRGVARVIYEQYF. This chain joins TRBV5-1 and TRBJ2-7; 7 bases agree with TRBD2. The CDR3 length is 17 residues. The V segment lost 6 bases and the J segment 4 bases; nucleotides outside the gene matches: 19. The germline CDR1 and CDR2 sequences are SGHRS and YFSETQ.

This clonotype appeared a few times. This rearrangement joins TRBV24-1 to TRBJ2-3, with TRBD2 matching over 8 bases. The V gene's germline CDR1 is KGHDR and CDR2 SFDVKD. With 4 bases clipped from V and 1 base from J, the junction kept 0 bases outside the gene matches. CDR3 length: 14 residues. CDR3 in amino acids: CATSERGGTDTQYF. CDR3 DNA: TGTGCCACCAGTGAGCGGGGGGGCACAGATACGCAGTATTTT.

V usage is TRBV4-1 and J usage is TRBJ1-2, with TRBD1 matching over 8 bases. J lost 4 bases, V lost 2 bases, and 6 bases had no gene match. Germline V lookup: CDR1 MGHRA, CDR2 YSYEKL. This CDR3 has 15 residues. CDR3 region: CASSQPGGEGYGYTF. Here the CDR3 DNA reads TGCGCCAGCAGCCAACCAGGGGGCGAAGGCTATGGCTACACCTTC.

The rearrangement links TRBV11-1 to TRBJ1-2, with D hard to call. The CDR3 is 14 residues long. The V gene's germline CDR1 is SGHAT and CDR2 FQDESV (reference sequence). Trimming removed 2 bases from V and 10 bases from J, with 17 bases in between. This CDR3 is CASSLLPSRDDYTF. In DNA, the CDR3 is TGTGCCAGCAGCTTACTACCCTCACGGGATGACTACACCTTC.

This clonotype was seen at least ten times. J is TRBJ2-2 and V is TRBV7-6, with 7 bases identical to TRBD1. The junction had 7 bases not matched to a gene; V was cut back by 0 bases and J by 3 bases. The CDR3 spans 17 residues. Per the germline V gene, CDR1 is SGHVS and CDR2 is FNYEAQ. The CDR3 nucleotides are TGTGCCAGCAGCTTAGCACCCGACAGGGTGTACACCGGGGAGCTGTTTTTT. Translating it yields CASSLAPDRVYTGELFF.

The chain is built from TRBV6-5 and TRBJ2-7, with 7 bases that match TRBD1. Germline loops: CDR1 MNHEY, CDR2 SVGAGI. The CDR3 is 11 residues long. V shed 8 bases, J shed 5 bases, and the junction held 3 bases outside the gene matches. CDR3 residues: CASQGDDEQYF. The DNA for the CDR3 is TGTGCCAGCCAGGGGGACGACGAGCAGTACTTC.

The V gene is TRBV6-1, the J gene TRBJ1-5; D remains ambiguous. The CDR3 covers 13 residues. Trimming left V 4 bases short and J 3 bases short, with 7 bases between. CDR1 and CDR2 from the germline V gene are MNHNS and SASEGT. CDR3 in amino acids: CASSARDNQPQHF. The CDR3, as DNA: TGTGCCAGCAGTGCCCGGGACAATCAGCCCCAGCATTTT.

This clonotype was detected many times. CDR3 residues: CASSDTDTQYF. The CDR3 DNA is TGTGCCAGCAGCGACACAGATACGCAGTATTTT. The chain joins TRBV7-9 to TRBJ2-3; D call uncertain. CDR1 and CDR2 (germline): SEHNR, FQNEAQ (reference sequence). CDR3 length equals 11 residues. The ends were cut back, 5 bases at V and 2 bases at J, with 2 bases in the middle. Complete variable domain (other parts from reference TRBV7-9 and TRBJ2-3): DTGVSQNPRHKITKRGQNVTFRCDPISEHNRLYWYRQTLGQGPEFLTYFQNEAQLEKSRLLSDRFSAERPKGSFSTLEIQRTEQGDSAMYLCASSDTDTQYFGPGTRLTVL.

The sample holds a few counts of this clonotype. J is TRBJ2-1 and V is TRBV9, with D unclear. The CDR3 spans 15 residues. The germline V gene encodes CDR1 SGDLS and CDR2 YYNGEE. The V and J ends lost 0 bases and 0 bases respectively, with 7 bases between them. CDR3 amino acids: CASSVDSSSYNEQFF. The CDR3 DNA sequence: TGTGCCAGCAGCGTAGACTCTAGCTCCTACAATGAGCAGTTCTTC.

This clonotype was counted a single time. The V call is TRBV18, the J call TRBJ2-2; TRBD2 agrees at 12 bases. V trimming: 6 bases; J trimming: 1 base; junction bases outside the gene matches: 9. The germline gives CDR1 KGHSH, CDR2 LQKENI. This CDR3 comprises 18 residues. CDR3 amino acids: CASSPRTSGTMNTGELFF. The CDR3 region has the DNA TGTGCCAGCTCCCCCCGGACTAGCGGGACGATGAACACCGGGGAGCTGTTTTTT.

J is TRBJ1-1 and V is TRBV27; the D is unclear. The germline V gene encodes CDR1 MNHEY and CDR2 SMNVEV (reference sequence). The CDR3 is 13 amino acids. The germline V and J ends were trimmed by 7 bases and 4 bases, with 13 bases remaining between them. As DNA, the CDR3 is TGTGCCAGCACCCTGAATGTGGGCACTGAAGCTTTCTTT. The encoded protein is CASTLNVGTEAFF.

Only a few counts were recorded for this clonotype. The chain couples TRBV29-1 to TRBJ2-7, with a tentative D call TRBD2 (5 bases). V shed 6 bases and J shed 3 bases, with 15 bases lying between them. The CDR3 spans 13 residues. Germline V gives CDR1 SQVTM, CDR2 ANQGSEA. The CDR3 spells CSVEDGVNYEQYF. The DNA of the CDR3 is TGCAGCGTGGAGGACGGAGTCAACTACGAGCAGTACTTC.